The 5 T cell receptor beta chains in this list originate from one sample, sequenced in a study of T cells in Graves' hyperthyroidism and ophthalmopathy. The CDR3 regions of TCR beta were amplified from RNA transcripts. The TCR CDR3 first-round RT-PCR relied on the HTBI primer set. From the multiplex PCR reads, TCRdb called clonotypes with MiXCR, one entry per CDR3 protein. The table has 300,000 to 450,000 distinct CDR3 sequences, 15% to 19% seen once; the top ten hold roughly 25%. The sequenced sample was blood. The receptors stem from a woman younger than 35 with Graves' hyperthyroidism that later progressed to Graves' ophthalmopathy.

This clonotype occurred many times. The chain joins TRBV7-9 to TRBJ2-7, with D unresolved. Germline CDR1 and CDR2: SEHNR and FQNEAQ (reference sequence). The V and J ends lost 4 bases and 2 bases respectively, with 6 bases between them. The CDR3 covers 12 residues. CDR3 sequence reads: CASSSRAYEQYF. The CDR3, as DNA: TGTGCCAGCAGCTCCAGAGCCTACGAGCAGTACTTC.

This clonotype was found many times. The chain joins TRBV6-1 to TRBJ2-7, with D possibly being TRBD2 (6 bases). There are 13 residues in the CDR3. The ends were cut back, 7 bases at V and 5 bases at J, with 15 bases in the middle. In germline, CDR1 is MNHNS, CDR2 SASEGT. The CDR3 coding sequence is TGTGCCAGCACCTCGACTAGTGCGCACGAGCAGTACTTC. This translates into CASTSTSAHEQYF.

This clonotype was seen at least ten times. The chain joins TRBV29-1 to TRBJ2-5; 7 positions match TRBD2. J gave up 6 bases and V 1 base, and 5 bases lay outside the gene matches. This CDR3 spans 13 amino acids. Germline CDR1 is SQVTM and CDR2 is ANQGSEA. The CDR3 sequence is CSVEGGREKTQYF. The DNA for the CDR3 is TGCAGCGTTGAAGGAGGGCGGGAGAAGACCCAGTACTTC. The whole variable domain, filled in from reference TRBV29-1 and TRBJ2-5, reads SAVISQKPSRDICQRGTSLTIQCQVDSQVTMMFWYRQQPGQSLTLIATANQGSEATYESGFVIDKFPISRPNLTFSTLTVSNMSPEDSSIYLCSVEGGREKTQYFGPGTRLLVL.

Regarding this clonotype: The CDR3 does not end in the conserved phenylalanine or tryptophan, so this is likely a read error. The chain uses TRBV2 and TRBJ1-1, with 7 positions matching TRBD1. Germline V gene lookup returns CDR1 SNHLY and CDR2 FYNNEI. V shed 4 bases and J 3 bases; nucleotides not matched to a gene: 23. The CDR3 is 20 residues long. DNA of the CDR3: TGTGCCAGCAGTGGCCGACAGGGAGGCGCATTCGTAGGAAGGTACACTGAAGCTTTCCTT. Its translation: CASSGRQGGAFVGRYTEAFL.

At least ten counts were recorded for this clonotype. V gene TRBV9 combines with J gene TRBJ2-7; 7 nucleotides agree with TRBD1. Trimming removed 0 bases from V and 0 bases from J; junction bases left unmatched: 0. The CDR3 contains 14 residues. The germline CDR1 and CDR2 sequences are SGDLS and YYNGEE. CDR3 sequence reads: CASSVGDSSYEQYF. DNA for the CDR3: TGTGCCAGCAGCGTAGGGGACAGCTCCTACGAGCAGTACTTC.